This T cell receptor beta chain was identified in a study of cytomegalovirus exposure and HLA in healthy donors. General observations from the study: A prior analysis recorded that most TCR beta V segments were productive about 87% or about 30% of the time.

Each donor's status was that of a healthy bone marrow donor. Germline CDR1 is MNHEY and CDR2 is SMNVEV (reference sequence). CDR3 size: 13 residues. V shed 8 bases and J 6 bases; nucleotides not matched to a gene: 7. Of note for this clone: What it binds is not known.

With 60 Vbeta and 13 Jbeta primers, the PCR was carried out. As handled by the study authors: Approximately 11 million shared chains were among the about 80 million unique TCR beta chains that a later analysis counted. TCRdb keeps only in-frame clones here, not all; method: immunoSEQ multiplex PCR. D and trimming were read from the DNA, whereas the V and J calls and clone size are those reported in that table. Of 90,000 to 110,000 clones in the sample, 76% were seen once. V is TRBV27 and J is TRBJ1-5, with TRBD1 matching over 7 bases. Sequenced input: PBMCs. The receptor's source is a man between 35 and 55 years old in good health and CMV-seropositive. CDR3 in DNA: TGTGCCAGCGACGACAGGGTCGGTCAGCCCCAGCATTTT. Protein sequence: CASDDRVGQPQHF.